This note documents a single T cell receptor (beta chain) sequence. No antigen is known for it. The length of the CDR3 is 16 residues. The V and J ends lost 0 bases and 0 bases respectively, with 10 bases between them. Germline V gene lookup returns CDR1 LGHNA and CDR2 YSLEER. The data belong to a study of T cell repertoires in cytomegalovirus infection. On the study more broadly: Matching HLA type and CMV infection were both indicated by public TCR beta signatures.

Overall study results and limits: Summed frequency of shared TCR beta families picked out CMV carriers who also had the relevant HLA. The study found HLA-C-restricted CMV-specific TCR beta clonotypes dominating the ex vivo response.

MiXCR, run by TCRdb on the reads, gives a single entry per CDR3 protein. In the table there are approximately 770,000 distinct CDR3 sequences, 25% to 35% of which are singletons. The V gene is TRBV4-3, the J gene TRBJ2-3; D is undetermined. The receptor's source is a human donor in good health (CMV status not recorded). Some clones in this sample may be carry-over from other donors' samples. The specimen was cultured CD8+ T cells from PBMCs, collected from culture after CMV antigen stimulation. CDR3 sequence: CASSQDGAGSTDTQYF. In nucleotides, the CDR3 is TGCGCCAGCAGCCAAGACGGAGCCGGGAGCACAGATACGCAGTATTTT.